Detailed here is one T cell receptor beta chain. Its specificity is not known. The data were obtained in a study of cytomegalovirus exposure and HLA in healthy donors. With 60 Vbeta and 13 Jbeta primers, the PCR was carried out. Libraries were prepared by immunoSEQ multiplex PCR; TCRdb keeps only in-frame clonotypes and omits some of them. There are approximately 140,000 clones in the sample; over 60% occur only once, and around 7% lies in the top ten. The CDR3 covers 15 residues. Germline CDR1 and CDR2: SGHNT and YYREEE (reference sequence). With V trimmed by 2 bases and J by 5 bases, 7 bases remained unmatched. Study outcomes and limitations: When analyzed later, a missense DCLRE1C variant was found to be linked to TCR beta V- and J-gene trimming.

The V gene is TRBV5-4, the J gene TRBJ2-5, with 9 bases matching TRBD1. This clonotype was obtained from a man aged 35 to 55 in good health and CMV-seropositive. The sequencing sample was made of PBMCs. CDR3 in DNA: TGTGCCAGCAGCTTTTACACAGGGGGCGAGGAGACCCAGTACTTC. Its translation: CASSFYTGGEETQYF.